This T cell receptor (beta chain) stems from a study of T cell repertoires in cytomegalovirus infection (dated by TCRdb to the late 2010s). In terms of the full investigation: Alongside well-studied HLA-B-restricted epitopes, the peptide stimulations were aimed at recently identified HLA-C-restricted CMV epitopes, whose presentation resists viral immunomodulation. Donor HLA type was relevant to the analysis, as public TCR beta signatures indicated carriage of CMV infection together with the matching HLA type.

The treatment or condition label, read with the paper, signifies: in vitro stimulation with specific CMV peptide epitopes to enrich CMV-specific T cells. Notes on this clonotype: This clone's antigen is unknown. No base-level quality is on record; no much larger clone is a single base apart.

Sequencing was carried out with an Illumina HiSeq 1500. TCRdb passed the public sequencing reads through fastp at Q25 and MiXCR, retaining productive beta sequences. Rows matching on CDR3 protein sequence are summarized as one entry with the most common DNA and genes. Here the sample has about 570,000 distinct CDR3 sequences; under 45% occur a single time. Jointly, the top ten make up 48% of the sample. Results the study describes overall, beyond this receptor: Carriers of CMV infection plus the relevant HLA type were discriminated by the cumulative frequency of public TCR beta family members in the study cohort and in an independent approximately 340-donor cohort. The ex vivo response was dominated by HLA-C-restricted CMV-specific TCR beta clonotypes, and the single most frequent clonotype in two of eight donors was supplied by these HLA-C-restricted clonotypes.

Deletion took 6 bases off V and 4 bases off J, with a span of 10 bases between the germline ends. Including cysteine and phenylalanine, the CDR3 has 13 amino acids. Here the CDR3 DNA is all that survives: 39 bases in frame from base 1. For CDR1 and CDR2, the germline V gene lists MNHNS and SASEGT. Sample: cultured PBMCs, taken from culture after CMV antigen stimulation. The chain is assembled from TRBV6-1 and TRBJ2-1; too little of a D gene remains to name it. The source is a human donor in good health (CMV status not recorded). Some clones in this sample may be carry-over from other donors' samples. The bases are TGTGCCAGCAGCGCGGTAGCTTACAATGAGCAGTTCTTC. The encoded protein is CASSAVAYNEQFF.